The 22 T cell receptor beta chains given below trace back to one sample, sequenced in a study of early stage breast cancer tumors. Here immunoSEQ multiplex PCR was the method, and the copy in TCRdb shows in-frame clones only, minus some. This table has 25,000 to 35,000 clones, around 67% appearing once. Sequencing was performed on breast tumor tissue. Receptors originate from a person in their thirties with breast cancer.

The chain employs TRBV7-2 and TRBJ2-3; no clear D. The ends were cut back, 2 bases at V and 6 bases at J, with 6 bases in the middle. CDR3 length: 12 residues. Germline values: CDR1 SGHTA, CDR2 FQGNSA. This CDR3 is CASSLYRDTQYF. The CDR3 DNA is TGTGCCAGCAGCTTATATCGGGATACGCAGTATTTT.

This sequence joins TRBV7-2 and TRBJ2-7; 13 positions match TRBD2. Germline CDR1 and CDR2: SGHTA and FQGNSA. CDR3 length: 18 amino acids. J gave up 2 bases and V 5 bases, and 12 bases lay outside the gene matches. This CDR3 is CASSTRLAGGNTPYEQYF. The CDR3 nucleotides are TGTGCCAGCAGCACCCGACTAGCGGGAGGTAATACCCCCTACGAGCAGTACTTC.

This clone was counted a few times. The V call is TRBV9, the J call TRBJ2-5, with 7 bases fitting TRBD2. The germline gives CDR1 SGDLS, CDR2 YYNGEE. Losses at the gene ends were 3 bases for V and 2 bases for J; bases not matched to a gene: 1. This CDR3 is built from 13 residues. CDR3: CASSGTSQETQYF. CDR3 DNA sequence: TGTGCCAGCAGCGGGACTAGTCAAGAGACCCAGTACTTC. The complete variable domain, with remaining parts taken from reference TRBV9 and TRBJ2-5, reads DSGVTQTPKHLITATGQRVTLRCSPRSGDLSVYWYQQSLDQGLQFLIQYYNGEERAKGNILERFSAQQFPDLHSELNLSSLELGDSALYFCASSGTSQETQYFGPGTRLLVL.

The V gene is TRBV27, the J gene TRBJ2-3, with 8 bases matching TRBD1. There are 15 residues in the CDR3. V trimming: 5 bases; J trimming: 3 bases; junction bases outside the gene matches: 7. Germline-derived CDR1 and CDR2 are MNHEY and SMNVEV (reference sequence). CDR3 DNA: TGTGCCAGCAGTCCAGGACAGGGTAGGACAGATACGCAGTATTTT. It is translated as CASSPGQGRTDTQYF.

This clone appeared a single time. V usage is TRBV11-2 and J usage is TRBJ2-2, with D hard to call. The germline CDR1 and CDR2 sequences are SGHAT and FQNNGV. V was shortened by 1 base and J by 2 bases, with 8 bases between the two germline ends. The CDR3 has 15 amino acids. The CDR3: CASSLASQNTGELFF. The CDR3 region has the DNA TGTGCCAGCAGCTTAGCCTCGCAAAACACCGGGGAGCTGTTTTTT.

The J gene is TRBJ2-1, the V gene TRBV5-8, with D possibly matching TRBD1 (5 bases). Trimming removed 3 bases from V and 8 bases from J, with 21 bases in between. There are 16 residues in the CDR3. Germline CDR1 SGHTS, CDR2 YDEGEE. The CDR3 DNA sequence: TGTGCCAGCAGCTGGGGAATCTCTCAGGGCTCGCATGAGCAGTTCTTC. It encodes CASSWGISQGSHEQFF.

CDR3 sequence (DNA): TGTGCCTGGAGTGAGGGCAGCGGCTACACCTTC. It is translated as CAWSEGSGYTF. The V call is TRBV30, the J call TRBJ1-2; D not certain. This CDR3 has 11 amino acids. The V and J ends lost 1 base and 8 bases respectively, with 8 bases between them. The V gene's germline CDR1 is GTSNPN and CDR2 SVGIG (reference sequence).

The chain combines TRBV4-1 with TRBJ2-1, with D possibly matching TRBD2 (5 bases). The CDR3 covers 17 residues. The germline gives CDR1 MGHRA, CDR2 YSYEKL. Trimming stripped 1 base from V and 8 bases from J, with 21 bases between. The CDR3 coding sequence is TGCGCCAGCAGCCAAGCCCCGAGGGCGGGCTTTGGGGATGAGCAGTTCTTC. As protein: CASSQAPRAGFGDEQFF.

This clone was seen more than once but under ten times. V is TRBV4-1 and J is TRBJ2-2; tentatively, D is TRBD1 (5 bases). The CDR3 sequence is 13 residues long. Trimming removed 4 bases from V and 4 bases from J, with 7 bases in between. CDR1 MGHRA and CDR2 YSYEKL come from the germline V gene. CDR3 loop: CASSLGVTGELFF. CDR3 in DNA: TGCGCCAGCAGCCTAGGGGTCACCGGGGAGCTGTTTTTT.

The rearrangement links TRBV30 to TRBJ2-1; 9 bases are a match to TRBD2. J was trimmed by 15 bases and V by 4 bases; bases with no gene match: 7. The V gene's germline CDR1 is GTSNPN and CDR2 SVGIG (reference sequence). The length of the CDR3 is 11 residues. This CDR3 reads CAWTSGVGGFF. As DNA, the CDR3 is TGTGCCTGGACTAGCGGGGTGGGAGGGTTCTTC.

The rearrangement joins TRBV28 to TRBJ1-2; D remains unclear. Trimming cost V 7 bases and J 2 bases, with 5 bases left between them. The CDR3 runs 11 residues. Germline CDR1 reads MDHEN; CDR2 reads SYDVKM. CDR3 sequence: CASNGNYGYTF. The CDR3 coding sequence is TGTGCCAGCAATGGAAACTATGGCTACACCTTC.

This clone was seen only a few times. The chain joins TRBV19 to TRBJ2-1; D is unresolved. From germline, CDR1 is LNHDA and CDR2 SQIVND (reference sequence). V lost 6 bases to trimming and J lost 7 bases, with 10 bases between them. The CDR3 is made up of 12 amino acids. The DNA of the CDR3 is TGTGCCAGTAGCCGTTGGTGGAATGAGCAGTTCTTC. Translated, it gives CASSRWWNEQFF.

V gene TRBV6-1 combines with J gene TRBJ2-7; D is undetermined. The CDR3 runs 13 residues. Germline CDR1 and CDR2: MNHNS and SASEGT. V shed 8 bases and J shed 4 bases, with 15 bases lying between them. CDR3 DNA: TGTGCCAGCTCCGTGGACCAAGCGTACGAGCAGTACTTC. Its protein product is CASSVDQAYEQYF.

This chain links TRBV11-3 with TRBJ2-3; D perhaps matches TRBD2 (6 bases). CDR3 length equals 20 residues. Between the trimmed V and J ends, which lost 11 bases and 6 bases, there was a span of 39 bases. Germline CDR1 is SGHNT and CDR2 is YENEEA. CDR3 sequence: CALSKEVCTSPRTDGDTQYF. DNA for the CDR3: TGTGCCCTCAGCAAGGAGGTTTGTACTAGCCCCCGCACCGATGGGGATACGCAGTATTTT.

The chain couples TRBV6-1 to TRBJ1-2, with D maybe TRBD1 (5 bases). This CDR3 is 14 amino acids long. Per germline, CDR1 MNHNS and CDR2 SASEGT. The V and J ends lost 1 base and 4 bases respectively, with 10 bases between them. CDR3 loop: CASSEGGDRYGYTF. As DNA, the CDR3 is TGTGCCAGCAGTGAAGGGGGGGATCGCTATGGCTACACCTTC.

The chain employs TRBV11-2 and TRBJ2-3; D is perhaps TRBD1 (6 bases). CDR1 and CDR2 from the germline V gene are SGHAT and FQNNGV. V was cut by 3 bases and J by 5 bases, with 12 bases left in between. This CDR3 region has 14 residues. The CDR3 loop reads CASSLTGGLDTQYF. The CDR3 DNA is TGTGCCAGCAGCTTGACAGGCGGCCTAGATACGCAGTATTTT.

This clone has just a few counts. The chain links TRBV11-2 to TRBJ1-2, with a possible D match to TRBD1 (5 bases). Germline V gene data show CDR1 as SGHAT and CDR2 as FQNNGV. Trimming removed 5 bases from V and 5 bases from J, with 12 bases in between. This CDR3 is 13 amino acids long. CDR3 residues: CASSEGLSYGYTF. The CDR3 nucleotides read TGTGCCAGCAGCGAGGGACTCTCGTATGGCTACACCTTC.

The chain uses TRBV11-2 and TRBJ1-6, with unresolved D. This CDR3 spans 15 amino acids. V was cut by 3 bases and J by 7 bases, with 13 bases left in between. Germline values: CDR1 SGHAT, CDR2 FQNNGV. For the CDR3, the DNA is TGTGCCAGCAGCTTCGCGGGGTTTGAGAATTCACCCCTCCACTTT. Translation gives CASSFAGFENSPLHF.

CDR3 coding DNA: TGCGCCAGCAGCCAAGATAGGACAGGGAGGATAAGAAAGGGCGAGCAGTACTTC. Its protein product is CASSQDRTGRIRKGEQYF. The chain links TRBV4-1 to TRBJ2-7; 8 bases fit TRBD1. CDR3 length: 18 residues. Unmatched junction bases numbered 16, after V lost 0 bases and J lost 6 bases. The germline gives CDR1 MGHRA, CDR2 YSYEKL.

The rearrangement uses TRBV4-1 and TRBJ1-1; 7 nucleotides align to TRBD1. Germline CDR1 reads MGHRA; CDR2 reads YSYEKL. The trim removed 4 bases at V and 3 bases at J, leaving 8 bases unmatched. The CDR3 covers 15 residues. The CDR3 sequence is CASSPPRQGYTEAFF. CDR3 nucleotide sequence: TGCGCCAGCAGCCCCCCCCGACAGGGATACACTGAAGCTTTCTTT.

This clone was seen once. The CDR3 bases are TGTGCCAGCAGCTTGAGCGGGAGCTACAATGAGCAGTTCTTC. Translation gives CASSLSGSYNEQFF. The genes are TRBV11-3 and TRBJ2-1; 8 bases fit TRBD2. With 3 bases clipped from V and 3 bases from J, the junction kept 1 base outside the gene matches. Germline CDR1 reads SGHNT; CDR2 reads YENEEA. This CDR3 has 14 residues.

This chain connects TRBV27 to TRBJ2-6; possibly TRBD1 or TRBD2 for D (6 bases each). CDR1 and CDR2 from the germline V gene are MNHEY and SMNVEV (reference sequence). This CDR3 is 18 amino acids long. The ends were cut back, 2 bases at V and 0 bases at J, with 14 bases in the middle. The CDR3 region is CASSLGPRGGSGANVLTF. The CDR3, as DNA: TGTGCCAGCAGTTTAGGGCCCAGGGGAGGCTCTGGGGCCAACGTCCTGACTTTC.